This T cell receptor beta chain is drawn from a study of naive and memory T cell subsets (dated 2017 in TCRdb). Regarding the study in general: Sorted naive and memory T cell subsets from peripheral blood were analyzed in the study using a UMI-based, open-source pipeline for TCR alpha and beta sequencing. The results of the functional CMV T cell responses matched the IgG serology results in every case. RNA was DNase-treated and reverse transcribed with TCR constant-region primers, mostly using SuperScript III.

This clonotype was counted only a few times. The clone's antigen remains unknown. Base qualities are not recorded, but no much larger clone differs from it by a single base. Separate amplification of TCR alpha and beta chain libraries was performed from the second PCR step onward. The CMV status of each donor was determined by measuring IFNgamma production from CD4+ T cells after fresh PBMCs had been stimulated overnight with CMV viral lysate. Using Miltenyi beads, CD4 T cells were first positively selected, and CD8 T cells were then positively selected from the CD4-negative fraction. Cells were stained for CD3, CD4, CD8, CD45RA, CD27 and a live/dead dye and were sorted on a BD Aria II into four subsets based on CD45RA and CD27. A few healthy volunteers provided blood, and each donor's sample was split into CD4 and CD8 T cells and then further divided into four differentiation subsets. Roughly 120 ml of peripheral blood was collected from each donor, and PBMC were isolated from the blood using Ficoll-Paque PLUS density-gradient centrifugation. Sorted cells were lysed in RLT buffer, after which RNA was extracted using a Qiagen RNeasy kit and stored at -80 degrees C.

Study-wide findings and limitations: In both CD4 and CD8 cells, a rise in Gini index and a fall in Shannon and inverse Simpson diversity were observed from naive through CM, EM and EMRA. Naive repertoires, especially CD8, contained a few larger clonotypes, possibly memory cells re-expressing CD45RA. The repertoire findings for the naive and memory subsets could not be validated against a ground truth because none was available. Single alpha or beta chain sequences, rather than paired alpha/beta receptors, were used to define clonotypes. RNA-based TCR counts may be influenced by expression changes linked to T cell activation and differentiation. Following error correction, more than 95% of naive TCR sequences occurred only once, which made naive abundance distributions much steeper than those of memory subsets. The abundance of TCRs followed a power law with an exponent that differed between naive and memory subsets yet stayed consistent across the three individuals.

Its CDR3 holds 13 amino acids, cysteine through phenylalanine. Only the CDR3 portion is preserved as DNA: 39 bases, with reading frame beginning at the first base. CDR1 is given as MDHEN and CDR2 as SYDVKM, both from the germline V gene. Deletion took 6 bases off V and 5 bases off J, with a span of 13 bases between the germline ends. The library was built by means of UMI-ligation and nested PCR. The beta constant-region primer consisted of an equimolar mixture of two oligonucleotides that together covered TRBC1 and TRBC2. The ligated cDNA went through four rounds of PCR with nested alpha and beta constant-region primers together with the SP2 primer. A single-stranded oligonucleotide carrying the SP2 primer and a 12-nucleotide UMI was ligated to the 3' end of the cDNA by T4 RNA ligase 1. Incubation of the ligation reaction lasted about 18-24 hours at 16 degrees C. PCR2 was typically run as a SYBR Green qPCR and stopped at a predetermined threshold to prevent over-amplification. Agencourt AMPure XP magnetic beads were used for all purifications after the first. Library amounts were measured by Qubit and library quality was assessed on a TapeStation, where the main peak was expected at around 650 bp. Pooled libraries were sequenced on an Illumina MiSeq with v2 2x251 paired-end kits, typically giving about 0.9-2.1 million reads per sample. Each sample library was pooled at approximately 4 nM, and roughly 5-8% PhiX was included to improve cluster recognition. In the authors' own workflow: FASTQ reads processed by Demultiplexor were assigned V and J genes by Decombinator through tag matching that tolerated a single base-pair mismatch. UMIs were used by Collapsinator to correct both sequencing errors and frequency errors arising from PCR heterogeneity. TCRs were translated and CDR3s were extracted from the conserved cysteine to the FGXG phenylalanine by CDR3Translator, with non-productive sequences being flagged. Gini, Shannon entropy and inverse Simpson indices were computed after subsampling the repertoires to the same number of UMI-defined TCRs. Within the linear range, a power law was fitted by maximum likelihood to the distributions of clonotype abundance. Similar UMI counts, unique TCR numbers and clonal distributions were obtained with the pipeline and with MIGEC on one naive CD8 sample. One analysis removed from the naive repertoire any naive TCRs that were also found in any memory subset from the same donor. A set of some 7,000 CMV-associated CDR3 sequences, compiled from VDJdb and a published dataset, was used to search the repertoires. Starting from the raw public reads, TCRdb applied fastp trimming at Q25, assembled clones with MiXCR and retained in-frame beta chains. CDR3 protein duplicates are merged, each entry listing the most common genes and DNA. For this entry, the V and J calls and clone size follow TCRdb and not the study's own pipeline. The sample includes 150,000 or so distinct CDR3 sequences, with roughly 22% observed a single time. 0.09% to 0.13% of the sample belongs to the ten largest clones.

The specimen sequenced was naive CD4+ T cells from blood. Explained via the paper, the cell subset or site label denotes: naive T cells, CD45RA high CD27+. In this chain, TRBV28 is recombined with TRBJ1-1, with the D gene not confidently named. The receptor was derived from a human donor in good health. DNA sequence: TGTGCCAGCAGGACGATTGTTCGGACTGAAGCTTTCTTT. This gives the protein CASRTIVRTEAFF. Where the CDR3 stops, the reference TRBV28 and TRBJ1-1 genes take over; the full variable domain is DVKVTQSSRYLVKRTGEKVFLECVQDMDHENMFWYRQDPGLGLRLIYFSYDVKMKEKGDIPEGYSVSREKKERFSLILESASTNQTSMYLCASRTIVRTEAFFGQGTRLTVV.